This TCR beta chain was sequenced for a study of shared clonotypes between healthy human individuals. Across the whole study: Per-donor plates numbered three CD4 naive, three CD4 memory, two CD8 naive and one CD8 memory.

A word on this clone: Antigen unknown.

Terminally differentiated effector memory CD45RA+ cells were excluded by CCR7 positive selection of CD45RO-negative cells. The material for each subset, its genomic DNA, was split evenly across several immunoSEQ plates. Sequencing used immunoSEQ multiplex PCR; TCRdb keeps in-frame clones, though not all of them. This sample has under 850,000 clones, with around 92% found just once. Study-wide results and caveats: What rarefaction showed was incomplete sorted-subset sequencing despite large depth.

This clonotype originated in a man younger than 45 in good health. Material: naive CD8+ T cells sorted from blood.

CDR3 coding DNA: TGTGCCAGCAGTTTACGACAACCACCGGGCCATGGGGCCGGGGAGCTGTTTTTT. It codes for CASSLRQPPGHGAGELFF. The chain uses TRBV27 and TRBJ2-2; no definite D call. V was shortened by 2 bases and J by 6 bases, with 22 bases between the two germline ends. The CDR3 sequence is 18 residues long. CDR1 is MNHEY and CDR2 is SMNVEV in the germline V gene (reference sequence).